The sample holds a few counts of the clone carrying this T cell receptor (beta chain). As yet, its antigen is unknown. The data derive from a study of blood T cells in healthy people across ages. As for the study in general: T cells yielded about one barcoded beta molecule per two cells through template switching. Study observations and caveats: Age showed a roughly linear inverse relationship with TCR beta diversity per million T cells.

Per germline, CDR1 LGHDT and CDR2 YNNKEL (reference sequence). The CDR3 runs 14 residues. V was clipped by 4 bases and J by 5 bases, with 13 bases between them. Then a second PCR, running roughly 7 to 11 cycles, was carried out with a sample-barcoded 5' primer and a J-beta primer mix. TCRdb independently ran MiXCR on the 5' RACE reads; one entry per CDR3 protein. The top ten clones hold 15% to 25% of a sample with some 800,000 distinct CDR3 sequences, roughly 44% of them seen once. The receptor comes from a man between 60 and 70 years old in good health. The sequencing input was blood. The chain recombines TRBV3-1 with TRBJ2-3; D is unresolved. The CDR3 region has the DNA TGTGCCAGCAGCCCCGGGCTCAGAGAAGATACGCAGTATTTT. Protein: CASSPGLREDTQYF.